This entry lists 30 T cell receptor beta chains sequenced from one sample in a study of beta chain features in type 1 diabetes. Study conclusions and caveats: Moderately but significantly shorter TCRB CDR3s were found in Type 1 diabetes patients in all four CD4+ subsets.

Sequencing targeted expressed TCRB transcripts, as all isolated RNA had been reverse transcribed. Profiled with immunoSEQ multiplex PCR; TCRdb holds only in-frame clones, not every one. In the table there are hundreds of thousands of clones, 11% to 15% of which are singletons. Their specific antigens are unknown. The sample taken for sequencing was naive CD4+ T cells from blood. Every receptor here comes from a man aged 18 to 29 with type 1 diabetes.

The rearrangement joins TRBV6-5 to TRBJ1-1; D gene unclear. Per the germline V gene, CDR1 is MNHEY and CDR2 is SVGAGI. The CDR3 consists of 11 residues. Trimming removed 7 bases at V and 0 bases at J, with 3 bases between. CDR3 nucleotides: TGTGCCAGCATGTTGAACACTGAAGCTTTCTTT. As protein: CASMLNTEAFF.

The chain joins TRBV5-6 to TRBJ2-2; D is ambiguous. From germline, CDR1 is SGHDT and CDR2 YYEEEE. This CDR3 is 15 amino acids long. V lost 4 bases, J lost 0 bases, and 10 bases lay in between. CDR3 loop: CASSPRGANTGELFF. The DNA of the CDR3 is TGTGCCAGCAGCCCGCGAGGCGCGAACACCGGGGAGCTGTTTTTT. The full variable domain, rest sourced from reference TRBV5-6 and TRBJ2-2, is DAGVTQSPTHLIKTRGQQVTLRCSPKSGHDTVSWYQQALGQGPQFIFQYYEEEERQRGNFPDRFSGHQFPNYSSELNVNALLLGDSALYLCASSPRGANTGELFFGEGSRLTVL.

The rearrangement uses TRBV18 and TRBJ2-7; 9 positions match TRBD1. The ends lost 1 base at V and 3 bases at J; junction bases unmatched: 4. CDR1 and CDR2 from the germline V gene are KGHSH and LQKENI. This CDR3 is built from 15 residues. CDR3 nucleotides: TGTGCCAGCTCACCACGGGACAGGGTAAGCTACGAGCAGTACTTC. Amino acids: CASSPRDRVSYEQYF.

The V and J genes are TRBV11-2 and TRBJ2-1; D is unclear. This CDR3 spans 13 amino acids. The V and J ends lost 1 base and 8 bases respectively, with 9 bases between them. In germline, CDR1 is SGHAT, CDR2 FQNNGV. The CDR3 region is CASSLVAIDEQFF. The DNA of the CDR3 is TGTGCCAGCAGCTTAGTAGCTATCGATGAGCAGTTCTTC.

This clone was seen a few times. The chain combines TRBV27 with TRBJ2-1; 12 bases agree with TRBD1. From germline, CDR1 is MNHEY and CDR2 SMNVEV (reference sequence). The length of the CDR3 is 16 residues. V shed 4 bases and J 8 bases; nucleotides not matched to a gene: 9. The CDR3 DNA is TGTGCCAGCAGTTCCCGGGGGACAGGGGGCTTTGATGAGCAGTTCTTC. As protein: CASSSRGTGGFDEQFF.

This clone was detected a few times. The chain uses TRBV30 and TRBJ1-5; D might be TRBD1 (5 bases). Trimming pared 7 bases from V and 6 bases from J, leaving 19 bases between. The CDR3 covers 14 residues. Germline V gives CDR1 GTSNPN, CDR2 SVGIG (reference sequence). The CDR3 coding sequence is TGTGCCTTAAACCGGGACCTTAAGGGTCAGCCCCAGCATTTT. It specifies CALNRDLKGQPQHF. Together with reference TRBV30 and TRBJ1-5, the CDR3 gives the full variable domain: SQTIHQWPATLVQPVGSPLSLECTVEGTSNPNLYWYRQAAGRGLQLLFYSVGIGQISSEVPQNLSASRPQDRQFILSSKKLLLSDSGFYLCALNRDLKGQPQHFGDGTRLSIL.

This clone was seen a few times. The V and J genes are TRBV4-2 and TRBJ2-5, with D tentatively TRBD2 (5 bases). V lost 1 base and J 5 bases, leaving 14 bases between the germline ends. Per germline, CDR1 LGHNA and CDR2 YNFKEQ. The CDR3 totals 15 residues. CDR3 sequence reads: CASSQGSSRGETQYF. Here the CDR3 DNA reads TGTGCCAGCAGCCAAGGCAGCTCGAGAGGGGAGACCCAGTACTTC.

The chain links TRBV7-6 to TRBJ1-1, with 7 bases lining up with TRBD1. The CDR3 spans 12 residues. Per germline, CDR1 SGHVS and CDR2 FNYEAQ. Unmatched junction bases numbered 4, after V lost 1 base and J lost 11 bases. The chain's CDR3 is CASSLDTGAAFF. As DNA, the CDR3 is TGTGCCAGCAGCTTAGACACAGGGGCGGCTTTCTTT.

This clone has a handful of counts. The chain carries TRBV27 and TRBJ2-7; a weak D match, TRBD2 (7 bases). The V and J ends lost 10 bases and 6 bases respectively, with 19 bases between them. The CDR3 length is 13 residues. Looked up from germline, CDR1 is MNHEY and CDR2 is SMNVEV (reference sequence). CDR3 sequence: CATRGSAQGEQYF. For the CDR3, the DNA is TGTGCCACCCGCGGGAGCGCACAGGGCGAGCAGTACTTC.

This clone was seen more than once but under ten times. V gene TRBV6-5 combines with J gene TRBJ2-4; D gene unclear. The CDR3 is made up of 11 amino acids. Trimming cost V 6 bases and J 7 bases, with 7 bases left between them. Germline-derived CDR1 and CDR2 are MNHEY and SVGAGI. The CDR3 loop is CASREYNIQYF. CDR3 DNA: TGTGCCAGCAGGGAGTACAACATTCAGTACTTC.

The rearrangement joins TRBV7-2 to TRBJ2-3, with 7 bases identical to TRBD2. This CDR3 has 17 residues. Germline loops: CDR1 SGHTA, CDR2 FQGNSA. V lost 0 bases and J lost 5; bases outside the gene matches: 11. The CDR3 sequence is CASSLAARTGRGDTQYF. The DNA of the CDR3 is TGTGCCAGCAGCTTAGCGGCGAGGACGGGGAGGGGAGATACGCAGTATTTT.

The rearrangement links TRBV28 to TRBJ2-7, with no clear D. Between the trimmed V and J ends, which lost 3 bases and 1 base, there was a span of 19 bases. Germline V gene data show CDR1 as MDHEN and CDR2 as SYDVKM. The CDR3 has 17 amino acids. CDR3 nucleotide sequence: TGTGCCAGCAGTTTTGGTCGTTTTGGGGTTTTATCCTACGAGCAGTACTTC. This encodes CASSFGRFGVLSYEQYF.

The rearrangement joins TRBV18 to TRBJ1-6; TRBD1 aligns across 7 bases. The V segment lost 1 base and the J segment 5 bases; nucleotides outside the gene matches: 8. Germline V gives CDR1 KGHSH, CDR2 LQKENI. The CDR3 is made up of 17 amino acids. The CDR3 sequence: CASSPLSGGDNNSPLHF. The DNA of the CDR3 is TGTGCCAGCTCACCACTTTCAGGGGGAGACAATAATTCACCCCTCCACTTT.

This clone was found a few times. V and J are TRBV6-5 and TRBJ2-7; the D call may be TRBD1 or TRBD2 (5 bases each). The CDR3 extends over 13 amino acids. V shed 6 bases and J shed 9 bases, with 18 bases lying between them. CDR1 and CDR2 from the germline V gene are MNHEY and SVGAGI. The CDR3 sequence: CASRYEGQTGQYF. The CDR3 region has the DNA TGTGCCAGCAGATACGAGGGGCAAACGGGGCAGTACTTC.

This clone has only a few counts. The chain is built from TRBV4-2 and TRBJ1-1; D gene uncertain. The germline CDR1 and CDR2 sequences are LGHNA and YNFKEQ. This CDR3 contains 14 residues. Trimming pared 1 base from V and 1 base from J, leaving 7 bases between. The CDR3 nucleotides are TGTGCCAGCAGCCAAGGGCGAGCGAACACTGAAGCTTTCTTT. Residues: CASSQGRANTEAFF.

The J gene is TRBJ2-7, the V gene TRBV2; TRBD1 aligns across 9 bases. V lost 1 base and J lost 6; bases outside the gene matches: 4. The CDR3 covers 14 residues. The germline CDR1 and CDR2 sequences are SNHLY and FYNNEI. CDR3: CASSEEQGAVEQYF. The CDR3 DNA reads TGTGCCAGCAGTGAAGAACAGGGGGCGGTCGAGCAGTACTTC.

This clone was counted a few times. This chain connects TRBV30 to TRBJ2-3, with D possibly TRBD1 on 6 matching bases. The CDR3 has 13 residues. Trimming stripped 3 bases from V and 3 bases from J, with 10 bases between. The germline CDR1 and CDR2 sequences are GTSNPN and SVGIG (reference sequence). CDR3 coding DNA: TGTGCCTGGAGAGACACAGGGACAGATACGCAGTATTTT. This gives the protein CAWRDTGTDTQYF.

This clone turned up a few times. The CDR3 sequence is CAWTRATGGYTF. The CDR3 nucleotides are TGTGCCTGGACGCGGGCCACGGGAGGCTACACCTTC. The chain links TRBV30 to TRBJ1-2; D is undetermined. The germline V gene has CDR1 GTSNPN and CDR2 SVGIG (reference sequence). Deletions cut 4 bases from V and 8 bases from J, with 14 bases between. This CDR3 contains 12 residues.

V usage is TRBV29-1 and J usage is TRBJ2-3; 9 bases agree with TRBD2. CDR3 length: 13 residues. V trimming: 7 bases; J trimming: 5 bases; junction bases outside the gene matches: 7. Germline V gives CDR1 SQVTM, CDR2 ANQGSEA. Written as DNA, the CDR3 is TGCAGCGGCCTGGTAGCGGGAGTAGATACGCAGTATTTT. As protein: CSGLVAGVDTQYF.

This clone was detected a few times. This rearrangement joins TRBV28 to TRBJ2-1; 8 positions match TRBD1. Trimming at V came to 6 bases and at J to 8 bases, leaving 18 bases not matched to a gene. In germline, CDR1 is MDHEN, CDR2 SYDVKM. There are 17 residues in the CDR3. The CDR3 nucleotides are TGTGCCAGCAGCCGGATGGGGTGGACAGGGTTGGAGCATGAGCAGTTCTTC. It codes for CASSRMGWTGLEHEQFF. The full variable domain, with the rest looked up from reference TRBV28 and TRBJ2-1, is DVKVTQSSRYLVKRTGEKVFLECVQDMDHENMFWYRQDPGLGLRLIYFSYDVKMKEKGDIPEGYSVSREKKERFSLILESASTNQTSMYLCASSRMGWTGLEHEQFFGPGTRLTVL.

This clone was counted once. This chain uses TRBV15 with TRBJ1-2; 8 bases agree with TRBD1. Trimming took 3 bases from V and 2 from J; bases not matched to a gene: 2. Germline CDR1 and CDR2: LNHNV and YYDKDF (reference sequence). The CDR3 consists of 14 residues. CDR3 sequence (DNA): TGTGCCACCAGCAGCAGACAGGGGAACTATGGCTACACCTTC. This encodes CATSSRQGNYGYTF.

This clone was counted a few times. The gene calls are TRBV5-1 and TRBJ1-4; TRBD1 is a possible D gene (6 bases). Trimming pared 4 bases from V and 3 bases from J, leaving 13 bases between. Germline V gene sequence: CDR1 SGHRS, CDR2 YFSETQ. The CDR3 covers 15 residues. In nucleotides, the CDR3 is TGCGCCAGCAGCCCCGGGGGGACATCTAATGAAAAACTGTTTTTT. This encodes CASSPGGTSNEKLFF. The whole variable domain, remainder taken from reference TRBV5-1 and TRBJ1-4, is KAGVTQTPRYLIKTRGQQVTLSCSPISGHRSVSWYQQTPGQGLQFLFEYFSETQRNKGNFPGRFSGRQFSNSRSEMNVSTLELGDSALYLCASSPGGTSNEKLFFGSGTQLSVL.

The chain uses TRBV14 and TRBJ1-2; D is ambiguous. This CDR3 contains 14 residues. The germline V gene has CDR1 SGHDN and CDR2 FVKESK. V was pared by 5 bases and J by 8 bases, with 18 bases between. CDR3 nucleotides: TGTGCCAGCAGCGTGGGAGAGTATCGTTGGGGCTACACCTTC. Its protein is CASSVGEYRWGYTF. The full variable domain, rest sourced from reference TRBV14 and TRBJ1-2, is EAGVTQFPSHSVIEKGQTVTLRCDPISGHDNLYWYRRVMGKEIKFLLHFVKESKQDESGMPNNRFLAERTGGTYSTLKVQPAELEDSGVYFCASSVGEYRWGYTFGSGTRLTVV.

The rearrangement links TRBV19 to TRBJ2-7, with TRBD1 matching over 10 bases. CDR1 LNHDA and CDR2 SQIVND come from the germline V gene (reference sequence). The CDR3 totals 15 residues. The V and J ends lost 5 bases and 3 bases, in that order; junction bases with no gene match: 7. Here the CDR3 reads CASSLSGTGVYEQYF. In DNA form, the CDR3 reads TGTGCCAGTAGTCTCTCCGGGACAGGGGTCTACGAGCAGTACTTC.

This clone was seen only a few times. The chain combines TRBV20-1 with TRBJ2-7; D unclear. CDR3 length: 10 amino acids. Trimming removed 5 bases from V and 7 bases from J, with 9 bases in between. Germline lookup yields CDR1 DFQATT and CDR2 SNEGSKA (reference sequence). Here the CDR3 reads CSAPGHEQYF. CDR3 bases: TGCAGTGCTCCTGGCCATGAGCAGTACTTC.

This chain links TRBV2 with TRBJ2-3; D unclear. CDR1 is SNHLY and CDR2 is FYNNEI in the germline V gene. The CDR3 loop spans 15 amino acids. The ends were cut back, 7 bases at V and 2 bases at J, with 16 bases in the middle. CDR3 nucleotides: TGTGCCAGCACCACCAGAGGATTCCCCACAGATACGCAGTATTTT. Amino acids: CASTTRGFPTDTQYF.

The chain recombines TRBV18 with TRBJ1-2, with D unclear. Germline loops: CDR1 KGHSH, CDR2 LQKENI. The CDR3 is 15 residues long. Trimming pared 4 bases from V and 2 bases from J, leaving 14 bases between. The CDR3 loop reads CASSLTGAANYGYTF. CDR3 sequence (DNA): TGTGCCAGCTCACTAACGGGTGCGGCGAACTATGGCTACACCTTC.

Only a few counts were recorded for this clone. The V and J genes are TRBV2 and TRBJ2-5, with D unresolved. Trimming removed 3 bases from V and 4 bases from J, with 12 bases in between. CDR1 and CDR2 (germline): SNHLY, FYNNEI. The CDR3 extends over 14 amino acids. The CDR3 is CASSDGRMGETQYF. DNA of the CDR3: TGTGCCAGCAGTGACGGACGAATGGGAGAGACCCAGTACTTC.

About this clone itself: The sample carries other DNA sequences with the same CDR3. V gene TRBV5-1 combines with J gene TRBJ2-1; no clear D. Trimming removed 4 bases at V and 4 bases at J, with 6 bases between. Germline V gene lookup returns CDR1 SGHRS and CDR2 YFSETQ. The CDR3 runs to 12 residues. The CDR3 region is CASSQDYNEQFF. In DNA form, the CDR3 reads TGCGCCAGCAGCCAGGATTACAATGAGCAGTTCTTC. Using reference TRBV5-1 and TRBJ2-1 for the parts outside the CDR3, the full variable domain is KAGVTQTPRYLIKTRGQQVTLSCSPISGHRSVSWYQQTPGQGLQFLFEYFSETQRNKGNFPGRFSGRQFSNSRSEMNVSTLELGDSALYLCASSQDYNEQFFGPGTRLTVL.

The chain recombines TRBV13 with TRBJ1-5, with D possibly TRBD1 on 5 matching bases. V lost 0 bases, J lost 4 bases, and 7 bases lay in between. The CDR3 is 14 amino acids. Per germline, CDR1 PRHDT and CDR2 FYEKMQ (reference sequence). CDR3 amino acids: CASSLGGGNQPQHF. CDR3 in DNA: TGTGCCAGCAGCTTAGGTGGGGGAAATCAGCCCCAGCATTTT. The complete variable domain, with remaining parts taken from reference TRBV13 and TRBJ1-5, reads AAGVIQSPRHLIKEKRETATLKCYPIPRHDTVYWYQQGPGQDPQFLISFYEKMQSDKGSIPDRFSAQQFSDYHSELNMSSLELGDSALYFCASSLGGGNQPQHFGDGTRLSIL.